Described below is a single T cell receptor (beta chain) sequence and its context. These data come from a study of OX40 agonist ivuxolimab in advanced cancers. Study-level background: Of the participants, 40% had some prior anti-PD-1, anti-PD-L1 or anti-CTLA-4 therapy, which was allowed.

From germline, CDR1 is MNHEY and CDR2 SMNVEV (reference sequence). Trimming took 6 bases from V and 6 from J; bases not matched to a gene: 2. The CDR3 is made up of 15 amino acids. The method was immunoSEQ multiplex PCR; TCRdb's version includes in-frame clones alone and lacks a portion of them. In the table there are 40,000 to 45,000 clones, around nine tenths of which are singletons. V and J are TRBV27 and TRBJ2-2, with 15 bases identical to TRBD2. This specimen was CD4+ or CD8+ T cells sorted from blood, taken in a trial of the OX40 agonist ivuxolimab. This TCR derives from an adult with an advanced solid tumor such as melanoma, head and neck, liver or kidney cancer. The CDR3 nucleotides are TGTGCCAGCAGCCGGACTAGCGGGAGGGCCGGGGAGCTGTTTTTT. This sequence encodes CASSRTSGRAGELFF.